These 24 T cell receptor beta chains were all obtained from the same sample, sequenced in a study of ipilimumab plus nivolumab after autologous stem cell transplantation. Sequencing was performed with immunoSEQ multiplex PCR; in TCRdb, only in-frame clones are kept and a portion is missing. The table has over 75,000 clones, approximately 83% seen once. Sequenced material: PBMCs, taken in a trial of ipilimumab plus nivolumab as post-transplant consolidation. These receptors were taken from a male donor with diffuse large B-cell lymphoma.

The chain combines TRBV19 with TRBJ1-2; D is undetermined. V gave up 7 bases and J gave up 4 bases, with 10 bases separating them. This CDR3 is built from 12 residues. Germline CDR1 LNHDA, CDR2 SQIVND (reference sequence). The chain's CDR3 is CASTRRTYGYTF. As DNA, the CDR3 is TGTGCCAGTACCCGGAGGACCTATGGCTACACCTTC.

The chain combines TRBV5-1 with TRBJ1-6; 9 bases are a match to TRBD1. With V trimmed by 4 bases and J by 10 bases, 9 bases remained unmatched. Germline CDR1 is SGHRS and CDR2 is YFSETQ. This CDR3 spans 15 amino acids. In nucleotides, the CDR3 is TGCGCCAGCAGCCTTACCGGGACAGGGAACTCACCCCTCCACTTT. The encoded protein is CASSLTGTGNSPLHF.

The chain recombines TRBV7-9 with TRBJ2-3; no clear D gene. There are 14 residues in the CDR3. Germline loops: CDR1 SEHNR, CDR2 FQNEAQ (reference sequence). The V end lost 3 bases, the J end lost 4 bases, and 11 bases lay between the germline ends. CDR3 coding DNA: TGTGCCAGCAGCTTCGCAGAGCACCCAGATACGCAGTATTTT. The encoded protein is CASSFAEHPDTQYF.

The table lists this clone with a count of one. This chain connects TRBV5-1 to TRBJ1-1, with unresolved D. V was pared by 2 bases and J by 5 bases, with 10 bases between. Germline V gives CDR1 SGHRS, CDR2 YFSETQ. The CDR3 contains 13 residues. CDR3 DNA: TGCGCCAGCAGCTTAGGGAGGGAAACTGAAGCTTTCTTT. Translated, it gives CASSLGRETEAFF.

V is TRBV5-1 and J is TRBJ2-3; D not resolved. Trimming shortened V by 0 bases and J by 0 bases, and 5 bases separated the two germline ends. This CDR3 comprises 14 residues. The V gene's germline CDR1 is SGHRS and CDR2 YFSETQ. The DNA for the CDR3 is TGCGCCAGCAGCTTGGATGGGAGCACAGATACGCAGTATTTT. Translation gives CASSLDGSTDTQYF.

The CDR3 sequence is CASSRENRDWVGETQYF. CDR3 DNA sequence: TGTGCCAGCAGCCGCGAAAACCGGGACTGGGTGGGAGAGACCCAGTACTTC. The chain has TRBV5-6 and TRBJ2-5; maybe TRBD2 (6 bases). The CDR3 covers 17 residues. The V and J ends lost 4 bases and 4 bases respectively, with 23 bases between them. CDR1 and CDR2 from the germline V gene are SGHDT and YYEEEE.

V and J are TRBV7-6 and TRBJ1-1, with a weak D call TRBD1 (5 bases). Trimming shortened V by 5 bases and J by 5 bases, and 15 bases separated the two germline ends. CDR3 size: 14 residues. CDR1 SGHVS and CDR2 FNYEAQ come from the germline V gene. As DNA, the CDR3 is TGTGCCAGCAGCCTAAAGGCAGGGCGAACTGAAGCTTTCTTT. It specifies CASSLKAGRTEAFF. The full variable domain, completed using reference TRBV7-6 and TRBJ1-1, is GAGVSQSPRYKVTKRGQDVALRCDPISGHVSLYWYRQALGQGPEFLTYFNYEAQQDKSGLPNDRFSAERPEGSISTLTIQRTEQRDSAMYRCASSLKAGRTEAFFGQGTRLTVV.

The V call is TRBV30, the J call TRBJ1-5; D is uncertain. V lost 1 base and J lost 4, with 11 bases in between. This CDR3 has 14 amino acids. CDR1 is GTSNPN, CDR2 SVGIG, per germline (reference sequence). The CDR3 nucleotides are TGTGCCTGGAGTGCACCACATAGAAATCAGCCCCAGCATTTT. Protein: CAWSAPHRNQPQHF.

CDR3: CASRPGLAGTGELFF. CDR3 DNA: TGTGCCAGTCGACCGGGACTAGCGGGGACCGGGGAGCTGTTTTTT. V and J are TRBV2 and TRBJ2-2, with 13 positions matching TRBD2. Unmatched junction bases numbered 6, after V lost 9 bases and J lost 5 bases. The CDR3 extends over 15 amino acids. The germline CDR1 and CDR2 sequences are SNHLY and FYNNEI. The complete variable domain, with remaining parts taken from reference TRBV2 and TRBJ2-2, reads EPEVTQTPSHQVTQMGQEVILRCVPISNHLYFYWYRQILGQKVEFLVSFYNNEISEKSEIFDDQFSVERPDGSNFTLKIRSTKLEDSAMYFCASRPGLAGTGELFFGEGSRLTVL.

The chain carries TRBV7-3 and TRBJ2-1; 9 positions match TRBD2. The CDR3 extends over 14 amino acids. Germline values: CDR1 SGHTA, CDR2 FQGTGA. Germline trimming cut 5 bases from V and 7 bases from J; bases unmatched to any gene: 6. This chain's CDR3 is CASSLSGGLNEQFF. The CDR3, as DNA: TGTGCCAGCAGCCTTAGCGGGGGCCTGAATGAGCAGTTCTTC.

V and J are TRBV5-3 and TRBJ1-1; D unresolved. TRBV5-3 is labeled an ORF, and its function is uncertain. CDR3 size: 13 residues. V was pared by 4 bases and J by 2 bases, with 9 bases between. The CDR3 region is CARSPPFNTEAFF. DNA of the CDR3: TGTGCCAGAAGCCCACCTTTTAACACTGAAGCTTTCTTT.

The CDR3 region is CASIGGQGTRRSNQPQHF. DNA of the CDR3: TGTGCCAGTATCGGGGGACAGGGGACTCGGAGGAGCAATCAGCCCCAGCATTTT. V is TRBV19 and J is TRBJ1-5; TRBD1 aligns across 10 bases. This CDR3 comprises 18 residues. After removal of 7 bases from V and 1 base from J, the junction contained 13 bases not matched to a gene. From germline, CDR1 is LNHDA and CDR2 SQIVND (reference sequence).

The chain uses TRBV11-2 and TRBJ1-1; 9 bases fit TRBD1. This CDR3 contains 17 residues. V lost 3 bases, J lost 2 bases, and 10 bases stayed unmatched. The V gene's germline CDR1 is SGHAT and CDR2 FQNNGV. CDR3 DNA sequence: TGTGCCAGCAGCTTGCTACAGGGGGCTCCGCTTAACACTGAAGCTTTCTTT. The encoded protein is CASSLLQGAPLNTEAFF.

The chain has TRBV29-1 and TRBJ2-5; D might be TRBD2 (5 bases). The CDR3 totals 14 residues. Germline-derived CDR1 and CDR2 are SQVTM and ANQGSEA. Trimming took off 6 bases at V and 3 bases at J, with 17 bases between the two ends. CDR3 DNA sequence: TGCAGCGTCCCCTCCGGGAAAGTAAAAGAGACCCAGTACTTC. This codes for CSVPSGKVKETQYF.

The chain is built from TRBV6-6 and TRBJ2-2, with TRBD1 identical over 7 bases. The CDR3 runs to 16 residues. Losses at the gene ends were 2 bases for V and 2 bases for J; bases not matched to a gene: 5. Germline-derived CDR1 and CDR2 are MNHNY and SVGAGI (reference sequence). The CDR3 sequence is CASSYRTGDNTGELFF. The CDR3 region has the DNA TGTGCCAGCAGTTACCGGACAGGTGACAACACCGGGGAGCTGTTTTTT.

The genes are TRBV6-1 and TRBJ1-2; 8 bases line up with TRBD1. This CDR3 spans 14 amino acids. The germline V gene encodes CDR1 MNHNS and CDR2 SASEGT. With 6 bases clipped from V and 5 bases from J, the junction kept 8 bases outside the gene matches. The CDR3 sequence: CASSGDRGGYGYTF. The CDR3 DNA follows: TGTGCCAGCAGCGGAGACAGGGGTGGGTATGGCTACACCTTC.

V is TRBV29-1 and J is TRBJ2-5; no firm D call. The germline V and J ends were trimmed by 0 bases and 1 base, with 9 bases remaining between them. The CDR3 extends over 14 amino acids. The germline V gene has CDR1 SQVTM and CDR2 ANQGSEA. CDR3 DNA: TGCAGCGTTGAAGATCGGCCATTCCAAGAGACCCAGTACTTC. The encoded protein is CSVEDRPFQETQYF.

The gene calls are TRBV19 and TRBJ2-3, with 15 bases aligning to TRBD2. This CDR3 has 15 residues. CDR1 and CDR2 (germline): LNHDA, SQIVND (reference sequence). Trimming cost V 8 bases and J 0 bases; bases outside gene matches: 0. The CDR3 DNA is TGTGCCAGTGGGACTAGCGGGGGGAGCACAGATACGCAGTATTTT. Amino acids: CASGTSGGSTDTQYF.

The rearrangement joins TRBV2 to TRBJ2-3; D possibly matches TRBD1 or TRBD2 (6 bases each). V dropped 3 bases and J dropped 1 base, with 14 bases sitting between them. The CDR3 spans 16 residues. From germline, CDR1 is SNHLY and CDR2 FYNNEI. Written as DNA, the CDR3 is TGTGCCAGCAGTGATAGGAGGGGGGCAGGCACAGATACGCAGTATTTT. It specifies CASSDRRGAGTDTQYF.

Here the CDR3 reads CASSIQGFYGYTF. In DNA, the CDR3 is TGCGCCAGCAGCATTCAGGGGTTCTATGGCTACACCTTC. The chain is built from TRBV5-1 and TRBJ1-2; D might be TRBD1 (6 bases). This CDR3 has 13 residues. The V end lost 4 bases, the J end lost 4 bases, and 11 bases lay between the germline ends. Germline V gene data show CDR1 as SGHRS and CDR2 as YFSETQ.

The V call is TRBV30, the J call TRBJ1-6, with D hard to call. This CDR3 has 15 residues. Per germline, CDR1 GTSNPN and CDR2 SVGIG (reference sequence). V was shortened by 2 bases and J by 7 bases, with 15 bases between the two germline ends. The CDR3 region has the DNA TGTGCCTGGAGTATGGTTGGAAGGAACAATTCACCCCTCCACTTT. This encodes CAWSMVGRNNSPLHF.

This clone was counted only a few times. The chain carries TRBV11-2 and TRBJ2-7; 8 nucleotides line up with TRBD1. CDR3 length equals 14 residues. Germline V gene lookup returns CDR1 SGHAT and CDR2 FQNNGV. V lost 8 bases to trimming and J lost 6 bases; unmatched junction nucleotides: 12. The CDR3 DNA reads TGTGCCAGCTCACAACAGGGGGTTTTGCGCGAGCAGTACTTC. As protein: CASSQQGVLREQYF.

V is TRBV7-2 and J is TRBJ1-4; D might be TRBD1 (6 bases). Germline-derived CDR1 and CDR2 are SGHTA and FQGNSA. CDR3 length: 15 residues. The germline V and J ends were trimmed by 2 bases and 2 bases, with 9 bases remaining between them. The chain's CDR3 is CASSLTGPTNEKLFF. The DNA of the CDR3 is TGTGCCAGCAGCTTAACAGGGCCCACTAATGAAAAACTGTTTTTT.

CDR3 coding DNA: TGTGCTAGTGGTTTGGTAGGGGGGACAGCTAGGAGGCTGGTCACTGAAGCTTTCTTT. Translated, it gives CASGLVGGTARRLVTEAFF. J is TRBJ1-1 and V is TRBV12-5; 7 bases match TRBD1. V shed 0 bases and J 4 bases; nucleotides not matched to a gene: 17. Germline lookup yields CDR1 LGHNT and CDR2 FRNRAP. The CDR3 is 19 residues long.